The 17 T cell receptor beta chains given below trace back to one sample, sequenced in a study of blood T cell repertoires in COVID-19 (dated by TCRdb to 2020 to 2021). Receptor amplification or capture employed the immunoSEQ multiplex PCR assay. TCRdb took over this immuneACCESS table, retaining in-frame rearrangements with V and J assigned. Such tables are incomplete; in checked studies, under half of the missing clones stem from an unresolved V gene, and the remainder is unexplained. The sample records around 60,000 clones, about nine tenths of which are singletons. The ten largest clones capture 1.3% of the sample. Material for sequencing was peripheral blood. The receptors stem from a woman older than 75 with acute or convalescent COVID-19.

The chain joins TRBV12-3 or TRBV12-4 to TRBJ1-5; D is undetermined. V lost 7 bases and J 7 bases, leaving 14 bases between the germline ends. CDR3 size: 13 residues. The CDR3 is CASTRNGEQPQHF. CDR3 nucleotides: TGTGCCAGCACCCGGAACGGGGAACAGCCCCAGCATTTT.

The V and J genes are TRBV5-1 and TRBJ2-5; 9 bases match TRBD2. Germline V lookup: CDR1 SGHRS, CDR2 YFSETQ. There are 17 residues in the CDR3. The trim removed 0 bases at V and 1 base at J, leaving 7 bases unmatched. CDR3 residues: CASSLVFGGGAQETQYF. The CDR3 DNA sequence: TGCGCCAGCAGCTTGGTATTTGGCGGGGGGGCCCAAGAGACCCAGTACTTC.

The chain combines TRBV5-6 with TRBJ1-3; TRBD1 agrees at 9 bases. CDR1 is SGHDT, CDR2 YYEEEE, per germline. The CDR3 has 15 amino acids. Unmatched junction bases numbered 6, after V lost 4 bases and J lost 4 bases. The CDR3 region has the DNA TGTGCCAGCAGCGGTGGGACAGGGATCGGAAACACCATATATTTT. Its protein is CASSGGTGIGNTIYF.

The table lists this clone with a count of one. This rearrangement joins TRBV3-1 (or the pseudogene TRBV3-2) to TRBJ2-2; D possibly corresponds to TRBD2 (5 bases). Trimming left V 0 bases short and J 3 bases short, with 14 bases between. The CDR3 spans 17 residues. Germline V gives CDR1 LGHDT, CDR2 YNNKEL (reference sequence). CDR3 region: CASSQEKAKGDTGELFF. CDR3 in DNA: TGTGCCAGCAGCCAAGAGAAGGCAAAGGGAGACACCGGGGAGCTGTTTTTT.

This clone was seen only once. V gene TRBV4-1 combines with J gene TRBJ1-2; D gene uncertain. V lost 3 bases and J lost 6, with 17 bases in between. This CDR3 contains 15 residues. CDR1 and CDR2 (germline): MGHRA, YSYEKL. CDR3 sequence reads: CASSQDPDLTDGYTF. CDR3 nucleotide sequence: TGCGCCAGCAGCCAGGATCCCGACTTGACTGATGGCTACACCTTC.

The chain recombines TRBV11-2 with TRBJ1-5; D remains ambiguous. V was cut by 4 bases and J by 3 bases, with 10 bases left in between. This CDR3 comprises 14 residues. CDR1 SGHAT and CDR2 FQNNGV come from the germline V gene. The DNA of the CDR3 is TGTGCCAGCAGCTCCGGACGGGACAATCAGCCCCAGCATTTT. It translates to CASSSGRDNQPQHF.

The CDR3 DNA sequence: TGTGCCTCCTTACAGGGGGCCCTTGATTCACCCCTCCACTTT. It yields the protein CASLQGALDSPLHF. The chain recombines TRBV2 with TRBJ1-6, with TRBD1 matching over 9 bases. Germline V gene lookup returns CDR1 SNHLY and CDR2 FYNNEI. CDR3 length: 14 residues. Trimming removed 11 bases from V and 8 bases from J; junction bases left unmatched: 10.

This clone was seen once. The chain combines TRBV5-1 with TRBJ2-5; 7 nucleotides align to TRBD2. CDR1 and CDR2 (germline): SGHRS, YFSETQ. There are 15 residues in the CDR3. V lost 4 bases to trimming and J lost 6 bases; unmatched junction nucleotides: 12. CDR3 DNA sequence: TGCGCCAGCAGCCCCAACAATGGGCGGGAGAAGACCCAGTACTTC. Its translation: CASSPNNGREKTQYF.

This clone has just one count. V usage is TRBV11-2 and J usage is TRBJ1-2; D gene uncertain. The CDR3 spans 12 residues. Germline CDR1 is SGHAT and CDR2 is FQNNGV. The V end was cut by 1 base, the J end by 5 bases, with 5 bases between. Here the CDR3 reads CASSLARYGYTF. As DNA, the CDR3 is TGTGCCAGCAGCTTAGCCCGTTATGGCTACACCTTC. The full variable domain, rest sourced from reference TRBV11-2 and TRBJ1-2, is EAGVAQSPRYKIIEKRQSVAFWCNPISGHATLYWYQQILGQGPKLLIQFQNNGVVDDSQLPKDRFSAERLKGVDSTLKIQPAKLEDSAVYLCASSLARYGYTFGSGTRLTVV.

This clone was picked up one time. The rearrangement uses TRBV10-1 and TRBJ2-2; 7 nucleotides align to TRBD1. This CDR3 is built from 13 residues. Germline CDR1 reads WNHNN; CDR2 reads SYGVQD (reference sequence). Trimming at V came to 3 bases and at J to 6 bases, leaving 1 base not matched to a gene. The CDR3 DNA sequence: TGCGCCAGCAGTGATAGGGGGCCCGGGGAGCTGTTTTTT. It encodes CASSDRGPGELFF.

In this sample, this clone turned up once. The gene calls are TRBV12-5 and TRBJ2-2; the D gene is possibly TRBD2 (6 bases). The ends were cut back, 6 bases at V and 2 bases at J, with 19 bases in the middle. Germline V CDR1 and CDR2: LGHNT, FRNRAP. The CDR3 has 17 residues. The CDR3 region is CASGRNHGTANTGELFF. CDR3 coding DNA: TGTGCTAGTGGGAGAAATCATGGGACTGCTAACACCGGGGAGCTGTTTTTT.

V is TRBV2 and J is TRBJ2-5; 13 bases agree with TRBD2. V trimming: 4 bases; J trimming: 0 bases; junction bases outside the gene matches: 5. The CDR3 extends over 17 amino acids. From germline, CDR1 is SNHLY and CDR2 FYNNEI. The DNA of the CDR3 is TGTGCCAGCAGTGGAGGACTAGCGGGGGCCAACCAAGAGACCCAGTACTTC. It codes for CASSGGLAGANQETQYF.

The V and J genes are TRBV5-1 and TRBJ1-2; D is unclear. This CDR3 has 13 residues. Per the germline V gene, CDR1 is SGHRS and CDR2 is YFSETQ. V shed 4 bases and J shed 4 bases, with 11 bases lying between them. The CDR3 coding sequence is TGCGCCAGCAGCAGCGGACGGCTCTATGGCTACACCTTC. Its translation is CASSSGRLYGYTF. Variable domain in full (rest from reference TRBV5-1 and TRBJ1-2): KAGVTQTPRYLIKTRGQQVTLSCSPISGHRSVSWYQQTPGQGLQFLFEYFSETQRNKGNFPGRFSGRQFSNSRSEMNVSTLELGDSALYLCASSSGRLYGYTFGSGTRLTVV.

V usage is TRBV5-5 and J usage is TRBJ1-4; tentatively, D is TRBD1 (5 bases). CDR3 length equals 14 residues. Germline CDR1 reads SGHKS; CDR2 reads YYEKEE (reference sequence). Trimming took 3 bases from V and 6 from J, leaving 12 bases between them. CDR3 bases: TGTGCCAGCAGCTGGGCAGGGCAGGATGAAAAACTGTTTTTT. As protein: CASSWAGQDEKLFF.

J is TRBJ1-3 and V is TRBV19; D perhaps matches TRBD1 (6 bases). Trimming took 5 bases from V and 1 from J, leaving 15 bases between them. CDR1 and CDR2 from the germline V gene are LNHDA and SQIVND (reference sequence). This CDR3 region has 16 residues. CDR3 loop: CASSPWTDRSGNTIYF. The CDR3 DNA reads as TGTGCCAGTAGTCCCTGGACAGATCGGTCTGGAAACACCATATATTTT.

The DNA for the CDR3 is TGTGCCAGTAGTATCATGGGACAGGAAGCGAACACCGGGGAGCTGTTTTTT. Its translation: CASSIMGQEANTGELFF. V and J are TRBV19 and TRBJ2-2; TRBD1 matches 8 bases. Germline V gene lookup returns CDR1 LNHDA and CDR2 SQIVND (reference sequence). The trim removed 3 bases at V and 0 bases at J, leaving 6 bases unmatched. This CDR3 has 17 amino acids.

The rearrangement joins TRBV5-4 to TRBJ2-7; D is possibly TRBD2 (5 bases). Germline V gene data show CDR1 as SGHNT and CDR2 as YYREEE (reference sequence). This CDR3 is built from 14 residues. V was pared by 0 bases and J by 7 bases, with 14 bases between. Here the CDR3 DNA reads TGTGCCAGCAGCTTGGGGACGGGATTGGGGGAGCAGTACTTC. Translating gives CASSLGTGLGEQYF.